The entry below describes one T cell receptor beta chain. Its matching antigen is unknown. Trimming removed 5 bases from V and 6 bases from J; junction bases left unmatched: 4. CDR1 and CDR2 (germline): GTSNPN, SVGIG (reference sequence). The CDR3 runs to 13 residues. The PCR ran on 60 Vbeta and 13 Jbeta primers. Original analysis: Later reanalysis found around 74 million unique TCR beta chains, about 10 million of them shared. Method: immunoSEQ multiplex PCR; TCRdb's copy keeps in-frame clones and lacks some. That table supplies the V and J calls and clone size; D and trimming were determined from the DNA. Of 150,000 to 200,000 clones listed, roughly 83% were seen once; the top ten hold under 3%. The sample is drawn from a study of cytomegalovirus exposure and HLA in healthy donors. Whole-study results and caveats: V- and J-gene trimming in TCR beta was tied to a missense DCLRE1C variant by an analysis performed later. In an earlier analysis, productive rearrangement rates for most beta V segments clustered near 90% or 30%.

Everyone who donated was a healthy bone marrow donor. The chain carries TRBV30 and TRBJ1-6; 7 bases fit TRBD1. Sequenced input: PBMCs. The TCR comes from a woman aged 45-60 years in good health and CMV-seronegative. In DNA, the CDR3 is TGTGCCTGGGCGGGACAGCTTAATTCACCCCTCCACTTT. This codes for CAWAGQLNSPLHF.